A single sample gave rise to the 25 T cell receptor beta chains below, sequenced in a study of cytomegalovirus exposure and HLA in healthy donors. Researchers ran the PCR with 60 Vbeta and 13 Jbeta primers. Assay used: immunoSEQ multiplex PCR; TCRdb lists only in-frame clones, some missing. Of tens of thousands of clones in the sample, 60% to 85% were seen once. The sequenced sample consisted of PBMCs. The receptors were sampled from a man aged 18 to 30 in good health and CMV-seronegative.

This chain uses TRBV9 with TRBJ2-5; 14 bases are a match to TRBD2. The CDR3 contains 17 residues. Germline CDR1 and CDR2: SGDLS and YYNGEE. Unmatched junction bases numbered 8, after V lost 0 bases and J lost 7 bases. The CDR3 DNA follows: TGTGCCAGCAGCGTAGTGGGGACTAGCGGGGGCGCAGGGACCCAGTACTTC. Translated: CASSVVGTSGGAGTQYF.

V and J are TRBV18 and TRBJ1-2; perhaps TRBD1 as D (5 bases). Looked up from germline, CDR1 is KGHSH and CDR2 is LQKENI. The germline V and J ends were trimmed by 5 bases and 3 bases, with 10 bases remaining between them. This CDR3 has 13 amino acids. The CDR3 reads CASSSTGDYGYTF. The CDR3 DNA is TGTGCCAGCTCATCCACAGGAGACTATGGCTACACCTTC. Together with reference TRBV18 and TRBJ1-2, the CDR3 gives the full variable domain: NAGVMQNPRHLVRRRGQEARLRCSPMKGHSHVYWYRQLPEEGLKFMVYLQKENIIDESGMPKERFSAEFPKEGPSILRIQQVVRGDSAAYFCASSSTGDYGYTFGSGTRLTVV.

In nucleotides, the CDR3 is TGTGCCACCCCAGGGGGCAGGGTACCAGATACGCAGTATTTT. Its protein product is CATPGGRVPDTQYF. The genes are TRBV27 and TRBJ2-3; 8 bases agree with TRBD1. Germline V CDR1 and CDR2: MNHEY, SMNVEV (reference sequence). The CDR3 consists of 14 residues. V lost 10 bases, J lost 4 bases, and 10 bases stayed unmatched.

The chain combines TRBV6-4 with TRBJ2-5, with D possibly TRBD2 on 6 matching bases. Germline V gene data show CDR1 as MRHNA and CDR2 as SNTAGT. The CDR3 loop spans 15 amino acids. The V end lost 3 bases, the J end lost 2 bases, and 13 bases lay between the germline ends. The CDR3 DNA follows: TGTGCCAGCAGTGAAGAGGCGGGGACTCAAGAGACCCAGTACTTC. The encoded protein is CASSEEAGTQETQYF.

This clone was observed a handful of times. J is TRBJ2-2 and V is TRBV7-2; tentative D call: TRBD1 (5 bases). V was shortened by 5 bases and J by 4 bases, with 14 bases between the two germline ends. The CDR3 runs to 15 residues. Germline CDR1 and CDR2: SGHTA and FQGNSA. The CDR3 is CASSPWGASTGELFF. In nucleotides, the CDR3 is TGTGCCAGCAGCCCTTGGGGCGCCTCCACCGGGGAGCTGTTTTTT.

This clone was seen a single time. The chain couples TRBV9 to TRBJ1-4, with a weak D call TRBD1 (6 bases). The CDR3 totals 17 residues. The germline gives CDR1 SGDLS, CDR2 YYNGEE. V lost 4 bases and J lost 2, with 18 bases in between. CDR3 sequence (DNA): TGTGCCAGCAGCAATCACCGGGGGGCGCACACTAATGAAAAACTGTTTTTT. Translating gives CASSNHRGAHTNEKLFF. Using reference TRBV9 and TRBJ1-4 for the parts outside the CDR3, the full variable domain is DSGVTQTPKHLITATGQRVTLRCSPRSGDLSVYWYQQSLDQGLQFLIQYYNGEERAKGNILERFSAQQFPDLHSELNLSSLELGDSALYFCASSNHRGAHTNEKLFFGSGTQLSVL.

The CDR3 region is CASSLGRGGNQPQHF. The CDR3 nucleotides read TGTGCCAGCAGCTTAGGGCGGGGAGGCAATCAGCCCCAGCATTTT. This chain joins TRBV7-9 and TRBJ1-5; no firm D call. Germline V gene sequence: CDR1 SEHNR, CDR2 FQNEAQ (reference sequence). This CDR3 has 15 amino acids. The V gene lost 1 base and the J gene lost 2 bases, with 9 bases spanning the gap.

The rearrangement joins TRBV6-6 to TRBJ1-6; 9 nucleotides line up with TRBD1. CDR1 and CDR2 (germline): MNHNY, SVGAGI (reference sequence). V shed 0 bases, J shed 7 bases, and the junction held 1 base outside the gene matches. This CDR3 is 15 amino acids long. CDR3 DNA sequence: TGTGCCAGCAGTTACTCGGGGACAGGGAATTCACCCCTCCACTTT. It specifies CASSYSGTGNSPLHF.

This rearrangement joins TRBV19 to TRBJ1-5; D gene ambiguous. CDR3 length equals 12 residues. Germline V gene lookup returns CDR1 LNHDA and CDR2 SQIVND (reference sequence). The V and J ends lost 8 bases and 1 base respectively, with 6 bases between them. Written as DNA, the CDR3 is TGTGCCAGTGGGGAGAGCAATCAGCCCCAGCATTTT. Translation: CASGESNQPQHF.

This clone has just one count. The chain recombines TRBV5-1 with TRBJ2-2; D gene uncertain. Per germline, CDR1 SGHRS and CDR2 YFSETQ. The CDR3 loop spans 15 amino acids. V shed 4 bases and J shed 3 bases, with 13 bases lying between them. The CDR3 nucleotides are TGCGCCAGCAGCCTTATAATCGAGCACACCGGGGAGCTGTTTTTT. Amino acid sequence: CASSLIIEHTGELFF.

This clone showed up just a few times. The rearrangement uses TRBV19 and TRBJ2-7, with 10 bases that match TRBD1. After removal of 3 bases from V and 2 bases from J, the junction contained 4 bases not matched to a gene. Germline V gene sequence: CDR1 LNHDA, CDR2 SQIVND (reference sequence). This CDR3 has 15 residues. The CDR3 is CASSMRQGATYEQYF. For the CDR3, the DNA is TGTGCCAGTAGTATGAGACAGGGGGCCACCTACGAGCAGTACTTC.

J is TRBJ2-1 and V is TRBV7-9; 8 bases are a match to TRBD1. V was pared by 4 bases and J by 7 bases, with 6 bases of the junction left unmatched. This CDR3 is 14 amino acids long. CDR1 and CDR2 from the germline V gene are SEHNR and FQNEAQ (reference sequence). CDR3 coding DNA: TGTGCCAGCAGCTACGGACAGGGTAGTAATGAGCAGTTCTTC. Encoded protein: CASSYGQGSNEQFF.

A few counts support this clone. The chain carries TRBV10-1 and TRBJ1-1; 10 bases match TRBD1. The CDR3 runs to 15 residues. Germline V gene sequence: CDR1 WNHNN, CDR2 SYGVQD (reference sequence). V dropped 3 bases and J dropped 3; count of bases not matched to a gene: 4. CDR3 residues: CASSDGTGAYTEAFF. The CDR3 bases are TGCGCCAGCAGTGACGGGACAGGGGCATACACTGAAGCTTTCTTT.

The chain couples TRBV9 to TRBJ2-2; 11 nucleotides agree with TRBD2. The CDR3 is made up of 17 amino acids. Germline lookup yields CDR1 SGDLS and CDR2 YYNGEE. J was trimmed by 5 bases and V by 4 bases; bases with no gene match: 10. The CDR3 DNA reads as TGTGCCAGCAGCCCACGACTAGCGGGGACTGTAACCGGGGAGCTGTTTTTT. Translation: CASSPRLAGTVTGELFF. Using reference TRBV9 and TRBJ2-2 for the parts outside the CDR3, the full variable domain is DSGVTQTPKHLITATGQRVTLRCSPRSGDLSVYWYQQSLDQGLQFLIQYYNGEERAKGNILERFSAQQFPDLHSELNLSSLELGDSALYFCASSPRLAGTVTGELFFGEGSRLTVL.

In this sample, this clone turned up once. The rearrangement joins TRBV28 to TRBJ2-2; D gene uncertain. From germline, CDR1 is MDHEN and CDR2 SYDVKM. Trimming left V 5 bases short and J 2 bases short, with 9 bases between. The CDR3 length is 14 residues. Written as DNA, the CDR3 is TGTGCCAGCAGTCCGCGGCGTAACACCGGGGAGCTGTTTTTT. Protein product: CASSPRRNTGELFF.

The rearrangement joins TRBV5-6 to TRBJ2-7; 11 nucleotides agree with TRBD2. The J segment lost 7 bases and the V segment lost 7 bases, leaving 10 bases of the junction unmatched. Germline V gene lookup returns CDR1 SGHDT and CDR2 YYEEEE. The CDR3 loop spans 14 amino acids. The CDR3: CASGDSGGAEEQYV. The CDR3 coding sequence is TGTGCCAGCGGAGATAGCGGGGGGGCTGAAGAGCAGTACGTC.

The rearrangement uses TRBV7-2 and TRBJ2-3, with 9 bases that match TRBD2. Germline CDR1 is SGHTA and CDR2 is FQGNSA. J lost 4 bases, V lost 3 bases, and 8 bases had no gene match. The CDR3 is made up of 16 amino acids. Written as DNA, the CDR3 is TGTGCCAGCAGCTTCCGCGGGGGGGCCGTGTCAGATACGCAGTATTTT. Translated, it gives CASSFRGGAVSDTQYF.

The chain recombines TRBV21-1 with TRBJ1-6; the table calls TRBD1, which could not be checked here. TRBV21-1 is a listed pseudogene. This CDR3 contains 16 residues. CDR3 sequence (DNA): TGTGCCAGCAGCAAAGATTGTGGCGAAGACAGGGCACCCCTCCACTTT. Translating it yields CASSKDCGEDRAPLHF.

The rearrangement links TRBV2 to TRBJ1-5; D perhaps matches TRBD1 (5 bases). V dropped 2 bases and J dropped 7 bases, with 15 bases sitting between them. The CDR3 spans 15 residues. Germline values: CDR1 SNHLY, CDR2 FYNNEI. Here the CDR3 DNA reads TGTGCCAGCAGTGAATCGGGGCGGGGCACCCAGCCCCAGCATTTT. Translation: CASSESGRGTQPQHF. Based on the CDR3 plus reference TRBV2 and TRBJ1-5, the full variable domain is EPEVTQTPSHQVTQMGQEVILRCVPISNHLYFYWYRQILGQKVEFLVSFYNNEISEKSEIFDDQFSVERPDGSNFTLKIRSTKLEDSAMYFCASSESGRGTQPQHFGDGTRLSIL.

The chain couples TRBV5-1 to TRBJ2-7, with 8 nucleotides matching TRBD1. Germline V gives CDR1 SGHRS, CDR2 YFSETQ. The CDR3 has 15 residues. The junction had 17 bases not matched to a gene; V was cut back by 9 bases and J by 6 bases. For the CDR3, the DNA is TGCGCCACCCTCAACCCTGAGACAGGGGAAACCGAGCAGTACTTC. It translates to CATLNPETGETEQYF.

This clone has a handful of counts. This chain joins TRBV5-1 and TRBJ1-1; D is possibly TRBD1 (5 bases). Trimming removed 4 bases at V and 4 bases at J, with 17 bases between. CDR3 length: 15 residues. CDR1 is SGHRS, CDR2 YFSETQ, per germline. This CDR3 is CASSREQGGITEAFF. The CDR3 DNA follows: TGCGCCAGCAGCCGCGAGCAGGGCGGGATCACTGAAGCTTTCTTT. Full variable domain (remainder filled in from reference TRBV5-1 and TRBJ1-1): KAGVTQTPRYLIKTRGQQVTLSCSPISGHRSVSWYQQTPGQGLQFLFEYFSETQRNKGNFPGRFSGRQFSNSRSEMNVSTLELGDSALYLCASSREQGGITEAFFGQGTRLTVV.

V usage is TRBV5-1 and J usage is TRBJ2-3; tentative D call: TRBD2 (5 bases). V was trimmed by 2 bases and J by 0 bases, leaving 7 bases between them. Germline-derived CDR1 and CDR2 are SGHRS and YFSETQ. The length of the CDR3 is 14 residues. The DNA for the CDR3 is TGCGCCAGCAGCTTACTAGACAGCACAGATACGCAGTATTTT. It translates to CASSLLDSTDTQYF.

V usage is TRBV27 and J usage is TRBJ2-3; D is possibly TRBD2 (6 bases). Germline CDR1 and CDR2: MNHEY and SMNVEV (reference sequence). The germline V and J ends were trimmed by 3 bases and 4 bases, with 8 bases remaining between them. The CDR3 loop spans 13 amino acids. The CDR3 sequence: CASSFSGADTQYF. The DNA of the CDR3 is TGTGCCAGCAGTTTCTCGGGGGCAGATACGCAGTATTTT.

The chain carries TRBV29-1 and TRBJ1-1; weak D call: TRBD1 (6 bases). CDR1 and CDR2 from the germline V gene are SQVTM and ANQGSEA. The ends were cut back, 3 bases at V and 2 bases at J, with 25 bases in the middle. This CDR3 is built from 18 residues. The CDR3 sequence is CSVERMWDIWDQNTEAFF. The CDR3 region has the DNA TGCAGCGTTGAGAGGATGTGGGACATATGGGACCAAAACACTGAAGCTTTCTTT.

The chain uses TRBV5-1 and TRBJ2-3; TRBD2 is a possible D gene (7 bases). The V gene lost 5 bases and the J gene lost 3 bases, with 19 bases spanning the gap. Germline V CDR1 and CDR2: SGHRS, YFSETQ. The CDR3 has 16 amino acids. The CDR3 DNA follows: TGCGCCAGCAGGACGAGAGGGGGGGCTGGTACAGATACGCAGTATTTT. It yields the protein CASRTRGGAGTDTQYF.